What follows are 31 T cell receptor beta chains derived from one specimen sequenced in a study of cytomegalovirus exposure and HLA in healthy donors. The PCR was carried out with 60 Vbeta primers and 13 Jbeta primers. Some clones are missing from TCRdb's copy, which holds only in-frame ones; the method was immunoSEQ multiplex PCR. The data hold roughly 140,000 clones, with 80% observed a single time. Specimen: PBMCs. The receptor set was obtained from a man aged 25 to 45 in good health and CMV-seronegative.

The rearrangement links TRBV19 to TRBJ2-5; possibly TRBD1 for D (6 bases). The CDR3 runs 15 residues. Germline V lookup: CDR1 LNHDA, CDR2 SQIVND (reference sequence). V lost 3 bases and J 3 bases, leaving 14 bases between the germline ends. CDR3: CASSINSGVKETQYF. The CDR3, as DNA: TGTGCCAGTAGTATCAATTCAGGGGTTAAAGAGACCCAGTACTTC.

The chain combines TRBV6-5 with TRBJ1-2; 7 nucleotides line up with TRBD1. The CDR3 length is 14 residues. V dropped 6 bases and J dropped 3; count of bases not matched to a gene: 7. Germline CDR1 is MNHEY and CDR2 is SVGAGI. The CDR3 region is CASREDRRHYGYTF. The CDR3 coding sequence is TGTGCCAGCAGGGAGGACAGGCGCCACTATGGCTACACCTTC.

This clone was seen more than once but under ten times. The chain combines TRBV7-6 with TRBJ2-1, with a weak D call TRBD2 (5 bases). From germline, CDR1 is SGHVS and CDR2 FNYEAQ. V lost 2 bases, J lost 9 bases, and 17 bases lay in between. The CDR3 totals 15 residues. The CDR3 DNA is TGTGCCAGCAGCTTAAGGGCGGCTACCGAGGGTGAGCAGTTCTTC. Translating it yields CASSLRAATEGEQFF. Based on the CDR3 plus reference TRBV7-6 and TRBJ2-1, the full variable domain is GAGVSQSPRYKVTKRGQDVALRCDPISGHVSLYWYRQALGQGPEFLTYFNYEAQQDKSGLPNDRFSAERPEGSISTLTIQRTEQRDSAMYRCASSLRAATEGEQFFGPGTRLTVL.

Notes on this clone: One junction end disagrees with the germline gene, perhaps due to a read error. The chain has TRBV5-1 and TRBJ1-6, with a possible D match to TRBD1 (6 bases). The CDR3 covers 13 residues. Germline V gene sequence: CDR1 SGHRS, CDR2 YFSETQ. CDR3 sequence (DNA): TGCGCCAGCAGGCCTTCTGGGGGCTCACCCCTCAACTTT. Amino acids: CASRPSGGSPLNF.

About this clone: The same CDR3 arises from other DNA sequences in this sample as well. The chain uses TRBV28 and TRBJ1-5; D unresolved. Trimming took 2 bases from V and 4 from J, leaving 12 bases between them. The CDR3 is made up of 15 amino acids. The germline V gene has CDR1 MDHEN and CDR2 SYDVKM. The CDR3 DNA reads TGTGCCAGCAGTTTAACGTCAGGCCGGAATCAGCCCCAGCATTTT. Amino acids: CASSLTSGRNQPQHF.

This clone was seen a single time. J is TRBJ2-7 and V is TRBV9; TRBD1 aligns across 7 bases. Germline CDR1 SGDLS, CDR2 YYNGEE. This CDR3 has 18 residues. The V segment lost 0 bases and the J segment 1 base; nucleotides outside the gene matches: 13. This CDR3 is CASSVGKGTGASSYEQYF. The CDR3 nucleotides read TGTGCCAGCAGCGTAGGGAAGGGAACAGGGGCCTCTTCCTACGAGCAGTACTTC.

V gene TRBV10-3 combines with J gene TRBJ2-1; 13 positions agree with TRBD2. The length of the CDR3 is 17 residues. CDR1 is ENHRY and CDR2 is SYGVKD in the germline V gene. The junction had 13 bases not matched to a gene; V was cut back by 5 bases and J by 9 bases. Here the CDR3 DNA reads TGTGCCATCAGTCCCACTAGCGGGGGGGCCCATCGACCTGAGCAGTTCTTC. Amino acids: CAISPTSGGAHRPEQFF.

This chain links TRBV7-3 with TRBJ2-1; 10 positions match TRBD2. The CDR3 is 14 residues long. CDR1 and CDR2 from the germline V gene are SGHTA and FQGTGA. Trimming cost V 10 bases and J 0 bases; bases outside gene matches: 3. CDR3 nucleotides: TGTGCCACCTCTAGCGGGAGCTCCTACAATGAGCAGTTCTTC. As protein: CATSSGSSYNEQFF. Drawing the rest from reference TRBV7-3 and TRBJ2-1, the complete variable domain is GAGVSQTPSNKVTEKGKYVELRCDPISGHTALYWYRQSLGQGPEFLIYFQGTGAADDSGLPNDRFFAVRPEGSVSTLKIQRTERGDSAVYLCATSSGSSYNEQFFGPGTRLTVL.

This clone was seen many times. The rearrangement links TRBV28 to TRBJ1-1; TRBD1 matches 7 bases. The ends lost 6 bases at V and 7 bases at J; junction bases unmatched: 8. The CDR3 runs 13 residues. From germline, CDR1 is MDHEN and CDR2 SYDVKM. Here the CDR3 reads CASRPSDRVEAFF. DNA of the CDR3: TGTGCCAGCAGACCCTCTGACAGGGTTGAAGCTTTCTTT.

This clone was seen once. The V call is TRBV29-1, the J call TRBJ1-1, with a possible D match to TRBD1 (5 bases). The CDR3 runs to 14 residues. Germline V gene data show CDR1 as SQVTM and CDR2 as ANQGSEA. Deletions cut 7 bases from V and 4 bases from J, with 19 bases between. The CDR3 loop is CSAGGVGVVTEAFF. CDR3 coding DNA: TGCAGCGCTGGCGGGGTGGGGGTGGTCACTGAAGCTTTCTTT.

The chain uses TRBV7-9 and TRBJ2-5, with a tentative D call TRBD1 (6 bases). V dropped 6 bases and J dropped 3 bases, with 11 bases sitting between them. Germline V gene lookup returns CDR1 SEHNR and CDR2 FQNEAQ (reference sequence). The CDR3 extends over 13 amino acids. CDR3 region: CASRSSGEETQYF. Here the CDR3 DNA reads TGTGCCAGCAGATCCTCAGGGGAAGAGACCCAGTACTTC.

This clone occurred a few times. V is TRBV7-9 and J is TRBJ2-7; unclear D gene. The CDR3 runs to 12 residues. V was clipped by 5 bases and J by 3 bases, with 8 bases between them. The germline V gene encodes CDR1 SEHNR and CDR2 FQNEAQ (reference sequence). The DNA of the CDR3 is TGTGCCAGCAGCCCGCCTAACTACGAGCAGTACTTC. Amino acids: CASSPPNYEQYF.

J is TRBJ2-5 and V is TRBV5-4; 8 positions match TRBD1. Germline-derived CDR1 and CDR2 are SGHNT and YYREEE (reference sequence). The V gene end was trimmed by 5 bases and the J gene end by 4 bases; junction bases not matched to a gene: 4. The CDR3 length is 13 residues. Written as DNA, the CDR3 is TGTGCCAGCAGTTACGACAGGGGAGAGACCCAGTACTTC. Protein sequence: CASSYDRGETQYF. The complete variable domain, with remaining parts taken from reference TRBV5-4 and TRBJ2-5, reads ETGVTQSPTHLIKTRGQQVTLRCSSQSGHNTVSWYQQALGQGPQFIFQYYREEENGRGNFPPRFSGLQFPNYSSELNVNALELDDSALYLCASSYDRGETQYFGPGTRLLVL.

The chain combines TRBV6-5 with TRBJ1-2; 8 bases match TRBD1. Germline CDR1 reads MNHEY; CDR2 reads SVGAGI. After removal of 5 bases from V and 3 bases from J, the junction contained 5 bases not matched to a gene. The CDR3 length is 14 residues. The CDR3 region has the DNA TGTGCCAGCAGTCTAATGACAGGGGACTATGGCTACACCTTC. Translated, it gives CASSLMTGDYGYTF.

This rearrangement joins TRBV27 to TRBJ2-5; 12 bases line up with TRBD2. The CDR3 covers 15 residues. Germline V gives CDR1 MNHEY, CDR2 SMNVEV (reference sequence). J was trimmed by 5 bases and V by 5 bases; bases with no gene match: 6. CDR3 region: CASSLLAGGLETQYF. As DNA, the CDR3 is TGTGCCAGCAGTCTACTAGCGGGGGGCCTCGAGACCCAGTACTTC.

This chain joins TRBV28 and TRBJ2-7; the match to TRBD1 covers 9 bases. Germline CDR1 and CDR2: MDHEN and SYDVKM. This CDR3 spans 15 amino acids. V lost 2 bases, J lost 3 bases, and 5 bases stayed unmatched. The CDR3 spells CASSLGGQGHYEQYF. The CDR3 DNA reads TGTGCCAGCAGTTTAGGGGGACAGGGCCACTACGAGCAGTACTTC.

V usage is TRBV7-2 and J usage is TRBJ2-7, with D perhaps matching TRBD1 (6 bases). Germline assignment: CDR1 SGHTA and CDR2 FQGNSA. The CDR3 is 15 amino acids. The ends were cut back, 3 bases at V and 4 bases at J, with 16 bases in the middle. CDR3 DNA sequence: TGTGCCAGCAGCTTGACTCCCGGGACACGGTACGAGCAGTACTTC. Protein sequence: CASSLTPGTRYEQYF.

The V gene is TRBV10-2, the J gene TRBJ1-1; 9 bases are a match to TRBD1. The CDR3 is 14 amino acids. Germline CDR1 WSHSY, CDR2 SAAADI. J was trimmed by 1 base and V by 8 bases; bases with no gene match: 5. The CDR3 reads CASCQQGANTEAFF. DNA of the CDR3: TGCGCCAGCTGTCAACAGGGGGCGAACACTGAAGCTTTCTTT.

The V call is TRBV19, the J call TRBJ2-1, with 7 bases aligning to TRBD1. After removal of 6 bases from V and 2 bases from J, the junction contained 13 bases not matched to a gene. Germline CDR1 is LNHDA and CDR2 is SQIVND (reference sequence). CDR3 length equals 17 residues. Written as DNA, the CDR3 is TGTGCCAGTAGGCCCTCTTTTCCCGGGACAGCCTACAATGAGCAGTTCTTC. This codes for CASRPSFPGTAYNEQFF.

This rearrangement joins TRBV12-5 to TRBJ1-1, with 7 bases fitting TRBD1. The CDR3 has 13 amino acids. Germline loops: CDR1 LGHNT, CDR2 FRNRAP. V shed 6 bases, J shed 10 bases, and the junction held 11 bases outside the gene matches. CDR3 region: CASGEQGKSVAFF. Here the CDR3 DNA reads TGTGCTAGTGGAGAACAGGGGAAGAGTGTAGCTTTCTTT.

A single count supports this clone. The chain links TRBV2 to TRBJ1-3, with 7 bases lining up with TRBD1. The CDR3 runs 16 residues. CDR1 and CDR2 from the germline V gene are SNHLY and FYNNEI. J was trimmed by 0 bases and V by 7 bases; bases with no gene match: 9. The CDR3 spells CASMPSRDSSGNTIYF. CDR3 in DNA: TGTGCCAGCATGCCGTCACGGGACAGCTCTGGAAACACCATATATTTT.

CDR3: CASSAHPYSPGGTNEKLFF. DNA for the CDR3: TGTGCCAGCAGCGCCCACCCTTACAGTCCAGGGGGAACTAATGAAAAACTGTTTTTT. The chain combines TRBV9 with TRBJ1-4; 7 positions match TRBD1. Germline CDR1 SGDLS, CDR2 YYNGEE. This CDR3 is built from 19 residues. The V and J ends lost 3 bases and 1 base, in that order; junction bases with no gene match: 15.

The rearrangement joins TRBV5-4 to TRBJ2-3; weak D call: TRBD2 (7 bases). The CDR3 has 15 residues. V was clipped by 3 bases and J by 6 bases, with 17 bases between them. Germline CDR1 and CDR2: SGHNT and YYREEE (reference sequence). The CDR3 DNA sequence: TGTGCCAGCAGCTCCGACCGGACTAGGGGGGATACGCAGTATTTT. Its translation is CASSSDRTRGDTQYF.

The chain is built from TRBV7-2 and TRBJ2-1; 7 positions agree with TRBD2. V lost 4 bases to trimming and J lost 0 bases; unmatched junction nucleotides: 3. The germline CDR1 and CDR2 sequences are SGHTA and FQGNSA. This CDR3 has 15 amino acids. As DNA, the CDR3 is TGTGCCAGCAGCTCTTCTAGCGGCTCCTACAATGAGCAGTTCTTC. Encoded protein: CASSSSSGSYNEQFF.

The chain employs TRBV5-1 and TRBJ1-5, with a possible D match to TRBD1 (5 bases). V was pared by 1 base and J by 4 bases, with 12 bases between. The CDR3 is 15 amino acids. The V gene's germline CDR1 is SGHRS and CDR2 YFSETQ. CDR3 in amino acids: CASSLLRGGNQPQHF. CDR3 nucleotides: TGCGCCAGCAGCTTGTTAAGGGGAGGGAATCAGCCCCAGCATTTT.

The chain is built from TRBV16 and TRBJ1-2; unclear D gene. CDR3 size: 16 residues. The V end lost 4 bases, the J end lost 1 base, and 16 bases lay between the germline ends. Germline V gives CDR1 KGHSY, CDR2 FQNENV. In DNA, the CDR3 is TGTGCCAGCAGCCCTAACTCGATACGGGTTAACTATGGCTACACCTTC. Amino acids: CASSPNSIRVNYGYTF. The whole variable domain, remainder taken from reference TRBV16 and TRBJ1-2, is GEEVAQTPKHLVRGEGQKAKLYCAPIKGHSYVFWYQQVLKNEFKFLISFQNENVFDETGMPKERFSAKCLPNSPCSLEIQATKLEDSAVYFCASSPNSIRVNYGYTFGSGTRLTVV.

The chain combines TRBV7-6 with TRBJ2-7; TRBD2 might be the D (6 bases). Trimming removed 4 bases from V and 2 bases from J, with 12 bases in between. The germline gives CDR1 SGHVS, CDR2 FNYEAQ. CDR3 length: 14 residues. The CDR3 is CASSYGRGTYEQYF. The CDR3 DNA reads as TGTGCCAGCAGCTACGGACGGGGGACCTACGAGCAGTACTTC.

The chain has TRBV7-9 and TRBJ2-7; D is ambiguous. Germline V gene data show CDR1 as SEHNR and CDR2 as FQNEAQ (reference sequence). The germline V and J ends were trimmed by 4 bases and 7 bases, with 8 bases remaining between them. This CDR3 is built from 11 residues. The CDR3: CASSSAEEQYF. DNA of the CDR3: TGTGCCAGCAGCTCAGCAGAGGAGCAGTACTTC.

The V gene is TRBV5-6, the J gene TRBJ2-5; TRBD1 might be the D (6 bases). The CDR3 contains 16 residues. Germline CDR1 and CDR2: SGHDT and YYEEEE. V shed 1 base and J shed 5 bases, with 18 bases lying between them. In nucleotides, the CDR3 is TGTGCCAGCAGCTTGCCGGGACAAGCAGTCGGCGAGACCCAGTACTTC. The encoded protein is CASSLPGQAVGETQYF.

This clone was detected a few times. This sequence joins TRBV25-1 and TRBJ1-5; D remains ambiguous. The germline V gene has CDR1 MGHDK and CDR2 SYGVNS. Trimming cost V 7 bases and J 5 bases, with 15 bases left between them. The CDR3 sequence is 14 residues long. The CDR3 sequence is CASTEDGADQPQHF. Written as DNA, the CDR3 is TGTGCCAGCACCGAGGATGGAGCGGATCAGCCCCAGCATTTT.

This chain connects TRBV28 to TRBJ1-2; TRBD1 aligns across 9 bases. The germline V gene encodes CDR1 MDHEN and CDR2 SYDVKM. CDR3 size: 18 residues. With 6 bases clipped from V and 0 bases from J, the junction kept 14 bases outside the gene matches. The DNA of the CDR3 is TGTGCCAGCAGGAGAGGGGGACAGGGAGATGGGGCTAACTATGGCTACACCTTC. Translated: CASRRGGQGDGANYGYTF.